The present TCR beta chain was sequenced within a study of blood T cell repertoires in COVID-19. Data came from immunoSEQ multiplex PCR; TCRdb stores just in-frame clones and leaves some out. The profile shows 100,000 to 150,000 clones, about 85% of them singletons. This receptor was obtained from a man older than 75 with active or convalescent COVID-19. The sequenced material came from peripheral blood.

CDR3 nucleotides: TGTGCCAGCAGCCCCTCGGACAAGACCGACCTGGGAAGCAATCAGCCCCAGCATTTT. Translated, it gives CASSPSDKTDLGSNQPQHF. V gene TRBV21-1 combines with J gene TRBJ1-5; TRBD1, the table's D call, was not compared with the DNA. TRBV21-1 is a known pseudogene. The CDR3 runs 19 residues.